The next 3 T cell receptor beta chains were all read from a single sample in a study of cytomegalovirus exposure and HLA in healthy donors. The study ran its PCR with 60 Vbeta and 13 Jbeta primers. Sequencing was performed with immunoSEQ multiplex PCR; in TCRdb, only in-frame clones are kept and a portion is missing. The data contain over 150,000 clones, about four fifths of them seen just once; the ten biggest clones take up about 3%. What was sequenced was PBMCs. These receptors came from a male donor in good health and CMV-seronegative.

This chain uses TRBV7-9 with TRBJ1-1, with a tentative D call TRBD1 (6 bases). This CDR3 region has 17 residues. Trimming cost V 3 bases and J 4 bases, with 21 bases left between them. Germline CDR1 reads SEHNR; CDR2 reads FQNEAQ (reference sequence). Written as DNA, the CDR3 is TGTGCCAGCAGCTTCCCCTTTCGGGAACAGGGATCCACTGAAGCTTTCTTT. Its protein is CASSFPFREQGSTEAFF.

The gene calls are TRBV15 and TRBJ2-3, with TRBD2 identical over 7 bases. The V segment lost 1 base and the J segment 6 bases; nucleotides outside the gene matches: 16. Germline V gene lookup returns CDR1 LNHNV and CDR2 YYDKDF (reference sequence). CDR3 length: 18 amino acids. The CDR3 coding sequence is TGTGCCACCAGCAGAGTAGGGTCTAGCGGTACCCACACGGATACGCAGTATTTT. Its translation is CATSRVGSSGTHTDTQYF.

The chain is built from TRBV13 and TRBJ2-3, with TRBD2 identical over 12 bases. The V gene end was trimmed by 5 bases and the J gene end by 4 bases; junction bases not matched to a gene: 13. The germline CDR1 and CDR2 sequences are PRHDT and FYEKMQ (reference sequence). The CDR3 runs 18 residues. The CDR3 loop is CASSHRLAGVGAADTQYF. CDR3 nucleotides: TGTGCCAGCAGCCATCGACTAGCGGGAGTTGGGGCGGCAGATACGCAGTATTTT.